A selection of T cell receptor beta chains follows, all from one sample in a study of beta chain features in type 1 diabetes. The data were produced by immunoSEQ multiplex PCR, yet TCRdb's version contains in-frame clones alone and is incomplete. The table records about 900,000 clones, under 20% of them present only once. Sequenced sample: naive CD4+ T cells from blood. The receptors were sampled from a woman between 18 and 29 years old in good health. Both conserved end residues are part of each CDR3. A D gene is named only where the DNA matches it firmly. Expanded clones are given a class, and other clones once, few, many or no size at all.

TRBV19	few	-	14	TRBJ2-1	CASSTGSSYNEQFF	TGTGCCAGTAGCACAGGGAGCTCCTACAATGAGCAGTTCTTC
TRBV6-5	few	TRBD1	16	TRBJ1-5	CASSYPKQGSNQPQHF	TGTGCCAGCAGTTACCCCAAACAGGGGAGCAATCAGCCCCAGCATTTT
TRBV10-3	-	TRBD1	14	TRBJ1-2	CATKTDRGTYGYTF	TGTGCCACGAAAACCGACAGGGGTACATATGGCTACACCTTC
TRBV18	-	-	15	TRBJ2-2	CASSTRQAQDGELFF	TGTGCCAGCTCGACTCGACAGGCTCAGGACGGGGAGCTGTTTTTT
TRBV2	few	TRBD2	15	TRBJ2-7	CASSEEGLSIYEQYF	TGTGCCAGCAGTGAGGAGGGACTAAGCATATACGAGCAGTACTTC
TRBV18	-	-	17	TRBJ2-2	CASSLGPSATNTGELFF	TGTGCCAGCTCACTCGGCCCTAGCGCTACGAACACCGGGGAGCTGTTTTTT
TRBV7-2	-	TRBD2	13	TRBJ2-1	CASSLAGLNEQFF	TGTGCCAGCAGCCTAGCGGGACTAAATGAGCAGTTCTTC
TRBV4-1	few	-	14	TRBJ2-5	CATSSGTAQETQYF	TGCGCCACCTCGAGCGGGACAGCCCAAGAGACCCAGTACTTC
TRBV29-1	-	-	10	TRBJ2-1	CSVRVRAEFF	TGCAGCGTCCGCGTAAGGGCGGAGTTCTTC
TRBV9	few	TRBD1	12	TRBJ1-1	CASSYRGVEAFF	TGTGCCAGCAGCTACAGGGGGGTTGAAGCTTTCTTT
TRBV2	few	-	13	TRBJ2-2	CASSEQTTGELFF	TGTGCCAGCAGTGAACAGACCACCGGGGAGCTGTTTTTT
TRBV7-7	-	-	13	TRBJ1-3	CASSLSTGNTIYF	TGTGCTAGCAGCTTAAGTACTGGAAACACCATATATTTT
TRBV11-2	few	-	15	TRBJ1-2	CASSLGEGGDYGYTF	TGTGCCAGCAGCTTAGGGGAGGGAGGCGACTATGGCTACACCTTC
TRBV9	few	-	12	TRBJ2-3	CASSQNGRPQYF	TGTGCCAGCAGCCAAAACGGACGTCCGCAGTATTTT
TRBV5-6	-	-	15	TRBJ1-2	CASSLGGTVLWSGTF	TGTGCCAGCAGCTTGGGGGGGACGGTTTTATGGTCTGGCACCTTC
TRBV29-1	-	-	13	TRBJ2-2	CSVGARVPGELFF	TGCAGCGTTGGGGCCAGGGTCCCCGGGGAGCTGTTTTTT
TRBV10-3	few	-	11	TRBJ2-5	CAISAGETQYF	TGTGCCATCAGTGCTGGAGAGACCCAGTACTTC
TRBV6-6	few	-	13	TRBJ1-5	CASSSLGLQPQHF	TGTGCCAGCAGTTCCTTGGGGTTGCAGCCCCAGCATTTT
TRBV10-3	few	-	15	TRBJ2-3	CAISESQGHTDTQYF	TGTGCCATCAGTGAGAGTCAGGGGCACACAGATACGCAGTATTTT
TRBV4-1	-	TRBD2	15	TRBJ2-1	CASRITSGRMHEQFF	TGCGCCAGCAGAATCACTAGCGGGAGGATGCATGAGCAGTTCTTC
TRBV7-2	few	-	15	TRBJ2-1	CASSLGATSYNEQFF	TGTGCCAGCAGCTTAGGAGCTACCTCCTACAATGAGCAGTTCTTC
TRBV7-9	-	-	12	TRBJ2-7	CASSPDSTKQYF	TGTGCCAGCAGCCCAGACTCTACGAAGCAGTACTTC
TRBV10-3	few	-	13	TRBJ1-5	CAISSDSNQPQHF	TGTGCCATCAGTTCGGATAGCAATCAGCCCCAGCATTTT
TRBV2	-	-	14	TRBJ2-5	CASSDAGYQETQYF	TGTGCCAGCAGTGATGCCGGGTACCAAGAGACCCAGTACTTC
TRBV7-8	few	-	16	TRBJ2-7	CASSSSGTRSFYEQYF	TGTGCCAGCAGCTCCTCGGGGACCCGATCCTTCTACGAGCAGTACTTC
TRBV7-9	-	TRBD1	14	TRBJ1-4	CASTRTGVIEKLFF	TGTGCCAGCACCCGGACAGGGGTTATTGAAAAACTGTTTTTT
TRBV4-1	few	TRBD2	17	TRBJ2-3	CASSRAGPGASTDTQYF	TGCGCCAGCAGCCGAGCGGGACCGGGAGCGAGCACAGATACGCAGTATTTT
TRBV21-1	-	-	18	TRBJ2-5	CASSSGSDNGRAGETQYF	TGTGCCAGCAGCAGTGGGTCCGATAACGGGAGGGCCGGGGAGACCCAGTACTTC
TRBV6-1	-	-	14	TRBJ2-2	CASSDSRGVRELFF	TGTGCCAGCAGTGACAGCAGGGGAGTTAGGGAGCTGTTTTTT